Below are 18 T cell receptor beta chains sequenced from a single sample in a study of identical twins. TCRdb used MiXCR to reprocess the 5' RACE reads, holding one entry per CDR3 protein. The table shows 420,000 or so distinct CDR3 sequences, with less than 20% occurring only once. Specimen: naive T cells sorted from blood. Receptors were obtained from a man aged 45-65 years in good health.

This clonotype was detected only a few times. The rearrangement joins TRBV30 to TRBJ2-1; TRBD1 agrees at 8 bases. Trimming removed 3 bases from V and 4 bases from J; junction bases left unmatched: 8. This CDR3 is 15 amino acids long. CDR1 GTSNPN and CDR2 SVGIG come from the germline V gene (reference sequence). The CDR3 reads CAWRATGDGYNEQFF. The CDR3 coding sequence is TGTGCCTGGAGGGCGACAGGGGACGGATACAATGAGCAGTTCTTC.

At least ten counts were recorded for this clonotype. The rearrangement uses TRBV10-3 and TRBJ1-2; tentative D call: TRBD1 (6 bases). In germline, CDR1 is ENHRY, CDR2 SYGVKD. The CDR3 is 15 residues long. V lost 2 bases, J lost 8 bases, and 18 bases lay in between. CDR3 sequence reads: CAISENQQGVMGYTF. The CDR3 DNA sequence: TGTGCCATCAGTGAGAACCAACAGGGAGTTATGGGCTACACCTTC.

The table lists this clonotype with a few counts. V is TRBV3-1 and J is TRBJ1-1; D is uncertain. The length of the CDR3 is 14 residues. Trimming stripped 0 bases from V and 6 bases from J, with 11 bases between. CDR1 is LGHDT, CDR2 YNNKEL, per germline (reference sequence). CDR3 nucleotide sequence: TGTGCCAGCAGCCAAGATCGGAGGGTGTCTGAAGCTTTCTTT. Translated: CASSQDRRVSEAFF.

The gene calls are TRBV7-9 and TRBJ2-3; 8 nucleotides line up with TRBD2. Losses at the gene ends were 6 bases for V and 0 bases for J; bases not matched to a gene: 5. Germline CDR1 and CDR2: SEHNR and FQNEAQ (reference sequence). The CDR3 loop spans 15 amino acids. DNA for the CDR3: TGTGCCAGCAGAAGAGCGGGAGAGAGCACAGATACGCAGTATTTT. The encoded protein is CASRRAGESTDTQYF.

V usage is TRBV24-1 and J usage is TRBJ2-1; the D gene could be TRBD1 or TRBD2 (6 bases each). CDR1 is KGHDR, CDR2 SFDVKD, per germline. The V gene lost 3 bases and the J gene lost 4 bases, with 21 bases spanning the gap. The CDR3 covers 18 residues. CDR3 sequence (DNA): TGTGCCACCAGTGATCCGTTAGGGGGGCCAGGCGGTTACAATGAGCAGTTCTTC. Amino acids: CATSDPLGGPGGYNEQFF.

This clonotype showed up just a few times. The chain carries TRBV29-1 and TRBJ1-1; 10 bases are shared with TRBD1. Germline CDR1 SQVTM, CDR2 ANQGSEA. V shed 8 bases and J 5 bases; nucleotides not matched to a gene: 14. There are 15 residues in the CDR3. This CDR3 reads CSIGQGVGLRTEAFF. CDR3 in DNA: TGCAGCATCGGACAGGGGGTCGGCTTGAGGACTGAAGCTTTCTTT. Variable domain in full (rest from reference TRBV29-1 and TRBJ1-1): SAVISQKPSRDICQRGTSLTIQCQVDSQVTMMFWYRQQPGQSLTLIATANQGSEATYESGFVIDKFPISRPNLTFSTLTVSNMSPEDSSIYLCSIGQGVGLRTEAFFGQGTRLTVV.

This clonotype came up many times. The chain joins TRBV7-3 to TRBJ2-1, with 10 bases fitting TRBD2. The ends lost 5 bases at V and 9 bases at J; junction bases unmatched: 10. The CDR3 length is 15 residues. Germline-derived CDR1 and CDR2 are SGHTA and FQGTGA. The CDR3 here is CASSQAGGPLSEQFF. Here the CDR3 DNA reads TGTGCCAGCAGCCAAGCGGGAGGGCCGCTCAGTGAGCAGTTCTTC.

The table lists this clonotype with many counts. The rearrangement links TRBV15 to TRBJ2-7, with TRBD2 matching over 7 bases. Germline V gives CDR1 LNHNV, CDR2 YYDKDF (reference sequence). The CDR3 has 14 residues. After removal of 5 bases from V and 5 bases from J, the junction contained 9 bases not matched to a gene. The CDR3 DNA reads TGTGCCACCAGCCCGAGCGGGATAGTTGACGAGCAGTACTTC. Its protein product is CATSPSGIVDEQYF.

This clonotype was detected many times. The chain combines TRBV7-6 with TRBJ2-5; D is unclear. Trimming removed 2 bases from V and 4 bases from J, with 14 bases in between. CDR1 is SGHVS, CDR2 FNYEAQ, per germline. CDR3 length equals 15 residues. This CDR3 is CASSLSPLVRETQYF. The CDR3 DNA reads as TGTGCCAGCAGCTTAAGTCCCCTAGTGAGAGAGACCCAGTACTTC.

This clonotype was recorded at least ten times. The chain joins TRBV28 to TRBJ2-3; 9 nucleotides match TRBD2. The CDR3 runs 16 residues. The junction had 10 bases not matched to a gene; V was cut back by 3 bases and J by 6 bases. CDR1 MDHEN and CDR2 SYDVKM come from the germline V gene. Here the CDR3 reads CASSLRAAGGSDTQYF. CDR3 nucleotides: TGTGCCAGCAGTTTGCGTGCGGCGGGAGGGTCGGATACGCAGTATTTT.

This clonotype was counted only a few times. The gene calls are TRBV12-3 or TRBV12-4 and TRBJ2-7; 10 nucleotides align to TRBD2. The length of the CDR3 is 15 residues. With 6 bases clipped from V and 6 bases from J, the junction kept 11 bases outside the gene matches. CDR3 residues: CASSRGLGLAFEQYF. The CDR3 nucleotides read TGTGCCAGCAGCCGCGGATTGGGACTAGCGTTCGAGCAGTACTTC.

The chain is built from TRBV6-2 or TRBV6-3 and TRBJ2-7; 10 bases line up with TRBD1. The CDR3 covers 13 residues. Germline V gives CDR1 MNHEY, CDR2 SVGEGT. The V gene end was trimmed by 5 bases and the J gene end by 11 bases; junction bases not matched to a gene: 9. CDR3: CASSVRDRGPEYF. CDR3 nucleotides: TGTGCCAGCAGTGTCCGGGACAGGGGCCCGGAGTACTTC.

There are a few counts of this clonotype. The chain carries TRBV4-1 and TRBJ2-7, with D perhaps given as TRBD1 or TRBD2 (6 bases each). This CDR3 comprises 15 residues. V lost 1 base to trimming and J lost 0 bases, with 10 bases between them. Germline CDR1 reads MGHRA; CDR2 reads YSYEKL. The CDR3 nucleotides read TGCGCCAGCAGCCAAGTGGGGGGCACCTCCTACGAGCAGTACTTC. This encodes CASSQVGGTSYEQYF.

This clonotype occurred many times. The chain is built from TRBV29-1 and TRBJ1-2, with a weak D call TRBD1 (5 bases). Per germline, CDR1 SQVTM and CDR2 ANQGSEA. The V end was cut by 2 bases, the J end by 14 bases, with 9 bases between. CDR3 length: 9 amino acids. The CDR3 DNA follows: TGCAGCGTTGAAAGGGGCTCTACCTTC. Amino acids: CSVERGSTF.

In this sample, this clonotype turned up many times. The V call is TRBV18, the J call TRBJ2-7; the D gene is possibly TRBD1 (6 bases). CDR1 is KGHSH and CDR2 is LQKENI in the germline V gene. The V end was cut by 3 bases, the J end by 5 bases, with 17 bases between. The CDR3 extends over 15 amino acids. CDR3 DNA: TGTGCCAGCTCACCCCCCGGACAGCCGCTCCACGAGCAGTACTTC. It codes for CASSPPGQPLHEQYF.

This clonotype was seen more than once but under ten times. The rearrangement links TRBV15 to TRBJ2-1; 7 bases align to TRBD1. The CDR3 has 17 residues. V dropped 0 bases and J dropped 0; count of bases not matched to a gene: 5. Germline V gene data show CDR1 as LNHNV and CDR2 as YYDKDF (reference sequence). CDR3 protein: CATSREAGTASYNEQFF. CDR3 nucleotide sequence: TGTGCCACCAGCAGAGAGGCAGGGACAGCCTCCTACAATGAGCAGTTCTTC.

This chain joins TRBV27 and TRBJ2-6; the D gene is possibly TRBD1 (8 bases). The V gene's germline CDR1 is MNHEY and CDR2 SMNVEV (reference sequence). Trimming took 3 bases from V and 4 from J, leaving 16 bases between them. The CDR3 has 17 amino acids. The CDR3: CASSLNRGGSGANVLTF. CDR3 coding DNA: TGTGCCAGCAGTTTGAACAGGGGGGGTTCAGGGGCCAACGTCCTGACTTTC.

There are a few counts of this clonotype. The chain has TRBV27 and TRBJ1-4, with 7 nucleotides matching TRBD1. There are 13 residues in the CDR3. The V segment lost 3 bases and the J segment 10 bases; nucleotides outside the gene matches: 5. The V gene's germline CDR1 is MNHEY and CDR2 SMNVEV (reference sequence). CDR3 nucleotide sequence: TGTGCCAGCAGTTTCCGGCAGGGGGGAAAACTGTTTTTT. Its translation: CASSFRQGGKLFF.